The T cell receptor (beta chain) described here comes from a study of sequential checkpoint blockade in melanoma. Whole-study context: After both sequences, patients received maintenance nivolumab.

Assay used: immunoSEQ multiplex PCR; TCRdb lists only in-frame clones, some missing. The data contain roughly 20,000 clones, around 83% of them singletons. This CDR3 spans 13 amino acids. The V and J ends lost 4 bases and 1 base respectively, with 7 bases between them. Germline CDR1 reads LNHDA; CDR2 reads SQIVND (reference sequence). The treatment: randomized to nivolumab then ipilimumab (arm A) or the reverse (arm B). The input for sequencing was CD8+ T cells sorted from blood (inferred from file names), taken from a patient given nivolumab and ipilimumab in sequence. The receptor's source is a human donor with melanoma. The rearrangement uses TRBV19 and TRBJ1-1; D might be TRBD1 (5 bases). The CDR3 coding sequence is TGTGCCAGTAGTAGCACAGGGAACACTGAAGCTTTCTTT. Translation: CASSSTGNTEAFF.